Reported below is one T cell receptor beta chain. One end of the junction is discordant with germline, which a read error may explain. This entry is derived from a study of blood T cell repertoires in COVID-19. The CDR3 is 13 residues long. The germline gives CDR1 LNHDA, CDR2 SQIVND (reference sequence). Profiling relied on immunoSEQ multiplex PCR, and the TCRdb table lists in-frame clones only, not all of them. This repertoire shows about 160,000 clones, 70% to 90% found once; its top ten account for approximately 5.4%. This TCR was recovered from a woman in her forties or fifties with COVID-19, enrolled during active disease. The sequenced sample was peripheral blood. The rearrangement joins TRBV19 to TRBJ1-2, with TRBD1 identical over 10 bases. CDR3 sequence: CASSIGTGDGYTF. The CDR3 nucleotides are TGTGCCAGTAGCATAGGGACAGGGGATGGCTACACCTTC.